This T cell receptor (beta chain) was identified in a study of blood T cell repertoires in COVID-19. Clones were sequenced by immunoSEQ multiplex PCR, and TCRdb holds only the in-frame ones, with some missing. This table has 95,000 to 150,000 clones, about 78% appearing once. The CDR3 is 15 residues long. V was trimmed by 5 bases and J by 2 bases, leaving 16 bases between them. CDR1 LNHDA and CDR2 SQIVND come from the germline V gene (reference sequence). Sample: peripheral blood. The chain carries TRBV19 and TRBJ2-7; TRBD1 might be the D (6 bases). The sequence came from a man between 65 and 79 years old with acute or convalescent COVID-19. CDR3 sequence reads: CASSPSGTLTYEQYF. CDR3 bases: TGTGCCAGTAGTCCTTCCGGGACACTCACCTACGAGCAGTACTTC.